This TCR beta chain appears in the sequencing data of a study of monozygotic twins with cystic fibrosis (dated by TCRdb to the early 2020s). Regarding the study in general: Barcoded libraries were made from 3 to 3.5 micrograms of fragmented DNA using about 14 PCR cycles. The cohort comprised ten female and six male twin pairs aged about 2.0 to 40 years, median around 9 years, mostly children and adolescents. To assess genetic influence on V and J gene usage, the study compared TCR beta repertoires within and across 16 monozygotic twin pairs with cystic fibrosis. On the day of blood sampling, twins were ranked among 850 to 1,300 cohort participants for weight-for-height and for FEVPerc (FEV1 disease centile). Data for three of the twin pairs had already been reported earlier in a different context. Results and caveats for the whole study, not just this receptor: V gene usage was most similar to the co-twin in 13 of 16 pairs, and J usage was most similar to the co-twin in 8 of 16 pairs, which suggests genetic constraints. Simpson clonality was generally low (median approximately 0.0092), which suggests a naive-dominated repertoire, and clonality was higher in the most severely affected patients. No association turned up between shared CDR3 numbers and age, concordance or disease severity, and the cohort was small. Monozygotic CF twin pairs shared significantly more nucleotide-identical clonotypes within each pair than unrelated CF individuals shared with one another (P = 0.000026, Mann-Whitney).

Via the germline V gene (reference sequence), CDR1 is LNHDA and CDR2 SQIVND. A distance of 17 bases separates the germline ends of V and J, which lose 3 bases and 2 bases respectively. Measured from the cysteine to the phenylalanine, the CDR3 is 17 residues long. Kept here is only the CDR3 DNA, which spans 51 bases and is read in frame from base 1. Comments on this clone: Its antigen has not been determined. One base away there is no much larger clone; base qualities are not given.

Following the manufacturer's instructions, the researchers used the immunoSEQ immune profiling system to amplify TCR beta CDR3 regions via multiplex PCR. Sequencing was performed on an Illumina NextSeq system. The source study handled its data this way. The immunoSEQ Analyzer platform handled processing of the sequence data, and clonality was calculated by taking the square root of Simpson's index of productive rearrangements. Similarity in V and J usage was measured by Jensen-Shannon distance, and OLGA was used to compute CDR3 generation probabilities. Shared CDR3 sequences were searched against the immuneACCESS database (August 2020) and VDJdb (December 2020). TCRdb took this table from immuneACCESS and kept in-frame rearrangements with V and J called. Such tables lack part of the clones; where checked against another copy, unresolved V genes explain under half of the gap, and the rest is unexplained. V and J calls and clone size are copied from that table; D and trimming were computed from the DNA. This sample has 30,000 or so clones in its table, and approximately 70% of those were observed once. The top ten clones comprise less than 0.9% of the sample.

The twin pairs came from the European Cystic Fibrosis Twin and Sibling Study Cohort, a cohort that recruited patients from 158 CF clinics across 14 European countries. Zygosity and CFTR genotype were verified in-house, and zygosity was tested by multiplex PCR of nine short tandem repeat loci. Peripheral blood was taken from each twin, and clinical parameters were recorded on the day of blood sampling. Phenol/chloroform extraction was used to isolate genomic DNA from peripheral blood cells, and the DNA was then kept in TE buffer at 4 degrees C. The clonotype comes from a girl aged 5-17 years with cystic fibrosis. Sequenced sample: blood. The sequence links TRBV19 to TRBJ1-5, with TRBD1 as a weak D call on 5 bases. The nucleotide sequence is given as TGTGCCAGTAGTATCGGGGGGGACCCTTACGGCAATCAGCCCCAGCATTTT. Translated, it gives CASSIGGDPYGNQPQHF.